This TCR beta chain emerged from a study of neurological immune-mediated disorders. Whole-study findings and limits: While HTLV-1-associated myelopathy showed the greatest TCR clonal expansion, multiple sclerosis showed the least, falling below healthy controls.

At least ten counts were recorded for this clonotype. The antigen remains unidentified. Trimming took 5 bases from V and 7 from J, leaving 15 bases between them. CDR1 and CDR2 (germline): SQVTM, ANQGSEA. The CDR3 consists of 13 residues. The method for making cDNA was 5'RACE, and it used 10-nucleotide random UMIs. A single run covered 15-18 subjects with over 190 million TCR-beta sequences. MiXCR, applied by TCRdb to the 5' RACE reads, yields one record per CDR3 protein. This sample has roughly 76,000 distinct CDR3 sequences; around 3% occur once, and the top ten carry 4% to 6.5%. J is TRBJ2-1 and V is TRBV29-1; perhaps TRBD2 as D (5 bases). This TCR derives from a woman in her forties or fifties with multiple sclerosis. Material: PBMCs. CDR3 loop: CSVRAALQNEQFF. The DNA of the CDR3 is TGCAGCGTTCGAGCGGCCTTACAGAATGAGCAGTTCTTC.